The present entry profiles one TCR beta chain with its context. Its antigen is currently not known. No qualities accompany the bases; no much larger clone lies one base away. The CDR3, from cysteine to phenylalanine, totals 16 residues. Only the CDR3 portion is preserved as DNA: 48 bases, with reading frame beginning at the first base. V is clipped by 3 bases and J by 1 base, and the sequence between their germline boundaries is 16 bases long. Based on the germline V gene, the CDR1 and CDR2 sequences are MDHEN and SYDVKM. Preparation of the library involved multiplex PCR. The listed sequencing device is Illumina HiSeq 4000. TCR beta libraries were built with iRepertoire HTBI primers and Arm-PCR amplification of CDR3 regions. Before sequencing, the PCR products underwent gel purification. For the original study's pipeline: A total of under 80 TRBV and 14 TRBJ segments were identified across samples and were used for gene usage analysis of CDR3 amino acid clonotypes. Filtered high-quality paired reads were merged into contigs using COPE and FqMerger. BLAST was used to align contigs to IMGT TRBV, TRBD and TRBJ reference genes, with CDR3 defined following IMGT. Any clonotype with a frequency above 0.1% was counted as a highly expanded clone. Shannon entropy served as the measure of repertoire diversity, while the Gini coefficient captured V-J evenness. Public clonotypes were defined as clonotypes shared by more than one individual. The public reads were reanalyzed by TCRdb: fastp trimming at Q25, MiXCR alignment, in-frame beta chains only. Merged by CDR3 protein, the rows form single entries marked with the most common genes and DNA. Clone size and V and J calls follow TCRdb, not the original study. Recorded for this sample are 450,000 to 600,000 distinct CDR3 sequences; about a sixth of them occurred a single time. 9% to 15% of the sample is held by the ten biggest clonotypes.

This specimen comes from a study of regulatory T cells in long-lasting Graves disease (dated by TCRdb to the early 2020s). With respect to the entire study: In the newly diagnosed Graves' disease group, patients had been taking antithyroid drugs for less than 3 months. Peripheral blood TCR sequencing and RNA sequencing compared persistent Graves' disease patients with newly diagnosed Graves' disease patients. The study was conducted in China and was registered as a clinical trial. TCR sequencing covered approximately 13 persistent and approximately 20 newly diagnosed Graves' disease patients, some 33 samples in total.

Overall results and qualifications from the work: Persistent disease showed preferential use of TRBV28, TRBJ1-2 and TRBJ2-5, whereas newly diagnosed disease favored TRBV20-1 and TRBJ2-1. Only the TCR beta chain was sequenced and analyzed. Only peripheral blood was studied, because thyroid tissue, the primary lesion, was inaccessible. A larger number of public clonotypes was shared among persistent patients (fewer than 3,000) than among newly diagnosed patients (roughly 980). Persistent Graves' disease patients showed lower TCR Shannon entropy and fewer highly expanded clones than newly diagnosed patients, suggesting clonal expansion. As a limitation, the authors acknowledged that the small sample size may reduce accuracy.

What the time point label conveys for this sample: newly diagnosed GD, antithyroid drugs for less than 3 months. For both TCR sequencing and RNA sequencing, RNA was extracted from PBMCs using TRIzol. The diagnosis of Graves' disease was made according to American Thyroid Association guidelines. Patients for the study were recruited at an endocrinology department in Xi'an, China. From each patient, around 9 milliliters of peripheral blood was collected into an EDTA anticoagulant tube. Ficoll Paque Plus density gradient separation was used to isolate PBMCs, and no further T cell sorting was done. An Agilent 2100 Bioanalyzer and agarose gel were used to check RNA quality, while a NanoDrop 2000 measured RNA concentration. The same data also contributed to another study, on T cells in Graves' hyperthyroidism and ophthalmopathy. From the second report: Stable Graves' hyperthyroidism was defined as no progression to ophthalmopathy during 18 months of follow-up. Hyperthyroidism patients were newly diagnosed, had a disease duration of under 2 months, and were aged 18 to 65 years. Any patient with an uncontrolled infection, another autoimmune disease, pregnancy or lactation was excluded. Clinical symptoms, serum thyroxine and TRAb, thyroid ultrasound, and orbital computed tomography formed the basis for the diagnoses. The first round of RT-PCR for the TCR CDR3 was performed with the HTBI primer set and the Qiagen OneStep RT-PCR kit. Most expanded thyroid clonotypes (frequency above 0.001) were also detected in blood, a finding suggesting that blood repertoires may reflect thyroid immune responses. A model built on a 13 V-J signature distinguished ophthalmopathy from stable hyperthyroidism, reaching 87.88% sensitivity and 81.08% specificity in cross-validation and 80%/75% in testing. During validation, the model predicted progression to ophthalmopathy a median of around 6 months ahead of onset, with approximately 71% sensitivity and roughly 75% specificity. To identify TCR V-J signatures that set the groups apart, the researchers used a discovery cohort of 90 to 100 patients, made up of 40 to 45 with Graves' ophthalmopathy and about 59 with stable Graves' hyperthyroidism. Prospective prediction of ophthalmopathy was tested in an independent validation cohort consisting of some 18 hyperthyroidism patients and over 15 patients who later progressed to ophthalmopathy. The 85 to 100 discovery patients were randomly split 7:3 into training and test sets. In over five Graves' hyperthyroidism patients, the study also compared T-cell repertoires from thyroid tissue with T-cell repertoires from blood. Following sampling, methimazole starting at 30 mg daily was given to hyperthyroidism patients, and high-dose intravenous methylprednisolone was given to ophthalmopathy patients. Libraries were constructed in a second round of multiplex PCR, after which size selection and purification were performed. Sequencing of the libraries was done on an Illumina HiSeq2000 using paired-end 100 bp reads. Raw data were processed with SOAPnuke, discarding reads with adapters, uncalled bases, mean Phred below 15, or no exact constant-primer or identifier match. COPE v1.2.5 was used to merge high-quality paired reads, and clonotypes were defined as unique nucleotide sequences. MiTCR v1.1 was used to align clonotypes to the IMGT TRBV, TRBD and TRBJ reference segments. The analysis included only V-J combinations with a frequency above 0.0001, which together covered 99% to 99.2% of the repertoires. The TCS score was defined as F50 (clonal expansion) divided by E x V (chaos), with BLOSUM62-based TCRdist calculated between CDR3 peptides within each V-J. Welch's t-statistics and random forest reduced roughly 530 V-J features to 13, which were used in a naive Bayes classifier (R e1071). Sample size was not statistically predetermined, and blinding of investigators to group allocation was not performed. The paper reports TCR Vbeta CDR3 sequencing of 130 to 150 peripheral blood samples: approximately 43 ophthalmopathy, about 75 hyperthyroidism and roughly 17 progressor patients.

Recombination linked TRBV28 to TRBJ2-7; TRBD2 is perhaps the D gene, given 9 matching bases. This TCR derives from a middle-aged man with Graves disease. Donor details come from another sample of the same person, matched by shared clones. Source: peripheral blood mononuclear cells (PBMCs), taken at new diagnosis, from a patient treated with antithyroid drugs. In nucleotides, the sequence is TGTGCCAGCAGTTTGTCTAGCGGGACAGGATCCTACGAGCAGTACTTC. Its product reads: CASSLSSGTGSYEQYF.